This T cell receptor (beta chain) was sequenced for a study of cytomegalovirus exposure and HLA in healthy donors. Whole-study findings and limits: Most TCR sequences were seen very rarely across donors, but some public TCRs occurred in many. Upon later analysis, TCR association rates were observed to vary by HLA locus, being highest for DRB1 and lowest for HLA-C.

V was cut by 10 bases and J by 7 bases, with 16 bases left in between. CDR3 length equals 12 residues. In germline, CDR1 is MNHEY, CDR2 SVGAGI. Unrecorded immune exposures were likely, despite nominal health at sampling. 13 Jbeta primers and 60 Vbeta primers were used for the PCR. TCRdb's copy holds only in-frame clones and misses some; the assay was immunoSEQ multiplex PCR. The sample consists of fewer than 200,000 clones, around 83% of them appearing once. About this clone itself: Its antigen is unknown.

The sequence was collected from a girl aged 2-9 years in good health and CMV-seropositive. Source material: PBMCs. The rearrangement links TRBV6-5 to TRBJ1-1; D remains unclear. Here the CDR3 DNA reads TGTGCCAATTCCTGGCCTGTGAATGAAGCTTTCTTT. Translated, it gives CANSWPVNEAFF.